The entry below describes one T cell receptor (beta chain). The antigen remains undetermined. These data come from a study of T cell responses to AZD1222 COVID-19 vaccine. Points from the study as a whole: The peak T cell response came first, and repertoires were sampled only after it. Clonal diversity was possibly underestimated; the donors were predominantly white British and more often female. Among AZD1222 vaccinees, only 6 or 7 were seropositive at baseline. Dominant at 160-218 and 743-854, vaccine-associated CD4 TCRs also spanned spike.

The protocol was immunoSEQ multiplex PCR, while the TCRdb copy is restricted to in-frame clones and leaves out a portion. The profile shows about 140,000 clones, about 90% of them singletons. Germline CDR1 reads LNHDA; CDR2 reads SQIVND (reference sequence). Trimming removed 5 bases at V and 0 bases at J, with 20 bases between. This CDR3 spans 18 amino acids. The material sequenced was peripheral blood, taken 28 days after the second dose of the MenACWY control vaccine. The source of this sequence is an adult who received the MenACWY meningococcal vaccine as a control. This rearrangement joins TRBV19 to TRBJ2-1; possible D gene TRBD2, 6 bases. The CDR3 here is CASSSVRVSAGSYNEQFF. As DNA, the CDR3 is TGTGCCAGTAGTTCTGTCAGGGTTTCAGCGGGCTCCTACAATGAGCAGTTCTTC.